This T cell receptor (beta chain) was obtained from a study of Graves' ophthalmopathy and Graves' hyperthyroidism. Findings and limits, study-wide: The model predicted ophthalmopathy progression with over 60% sensitivity and approximately 72% specificity. Most thyroid-expanded clonotypes exceeding 0.001 frequency were also found in blood.

As for this clonotype: Its cognate antigen is unknown.

Establishment of the diagnosis relied upon clinical symptoms, serum thyroxine, TRAb, thyroid ultrasound and orbital computed tomography. Researchers took RNA transcripts and amplified TCR beta CDR3 regions from them. HTBI primers served in a first-round RT-PCR, which a second-round multiplex PCR followed. TCRdb reprocessed the multiplex PCR reads with MiXCR, giving one entry per CDR3 protein. The sample yields hundreds of thousands of distinct CDR3 sequences, roughly 39% seen once. The length of the CDR3 is 15 residues. The V and J ends lost 7 bases and 0 bases respectively, with 13 bases between them. Germline assignment: CDR1 SGDLS and CDR2 YYNGEE.

This receptor was identified in an adult man with Graves' ophthalmopathy. Sequenced sample: peripheral blood. This chain connects TRBV9 to TRBJ1-4; D not resolved. The chain's CDR3 is CASSPYSPTNEKLFF. DNA for the CDR3: TGTGCCAGCTCACCATACAGCCCAACTAATGAAAAACTGTTTTTT.